A single sample is the source of the 32 T cell receptor beta chains below, sequenced in a study of T cell clones after liver transplantation. Produced via immunoSEQ multiplex PCR; TCRdb's table is partial and in-frame only. The table has tens of thousands of clones, around four fifths seen once; the top ten hold approximately 0.43%. The source material was CD4+ T cells from blood, sampled 45 to 47 months after liver transplant. The source of these receptors is a human patient who received a liver transplant. Certain T cells may be donor cells from the graft.

J is TRBJ2-1 and V is TRBV7-2; 16 bases align to TRBD2. The CDR3 is 16 residues long. CDR1 and CDR2 from the germline V gene are SGHTA and FQGNSA. After removal of 5 bases from V and 9 bases from J, the junction contained 7 bases not matched to a gene. DNA for the CDR3: TGTGCCAGCAGCCCACCGGGACTAGCGGGAGGGGGTGAGCAGTTCTTC. The encoded protein is CASSPPGLAGGGEQFF.

The chain couples TRBV5-1 to TRBJ2-7; D is unclear. Germline V gene sequence: CDR1 SGHRS, CDR2 YFSETQ. Deletions cut 0 bases from V and 2 bases from J, with 12 bases between. The CDR3 spans 15 residues. As DNA, the CDR3 is TGCGCCAGCAGCTTGGACTCACTAAATACCTACGAGCAGTACTTC. Encoded protein: CASSLDSLNTYEQYF.

V is TRBV13 and J is TRBJ2-1; either TRBD1 or TRBD2 may fit D (5 bases each). The CDR3 sequence is 15 residues long. The ends were cut back, 1 base at V and 5 bases at J, with 12 bases in the middle. The germline CDR1 and CDR2 sequences are PRHDT and FYEKMQ (reference sequence). The CDR3 DNA sequence: TGTGCCAGCAGCTTAGCACGGGACGGGGACAATGAGCAGTTCTTC. It yields the protein CASSLARDGDNEQFF.

The chain has TRBV19 and TRBJ2-1; D is perhaps TRBD1 (7 bases). The CDR3 runs to 15 residues. Per the germline V gene, CDR1 is LNHDA and CDR2 is SQIVND (reference sequence). Trimming left V 3 bases short and J 6 bases short, with 15 bases between. DNA of the CDR3: TGTGCCAGTAGTATCGGACAGGCCGGGGGCAATGAGCAGTTCTTC. Translated, it gives CASSIGQAGGNEQFF. The whole variable domain, remainder taken from reference TRBV19 and TRBJ2-1, is DGGITQSPKYLFRKEGQNVTLSCEQNLNHDAMYWYRQDPGQGLRLIYYSQIVNDFQKGDIAEGYSVSREKKESFPLTVTSAQKNPTAFYLCASSIGQAGGNEQFFGPGTRLTVL.

In the case of this clone: Other DNA sequences in the same sample also yield this CDR3. The gene calls are TRBV9 and TRBJ2-3; D is possibly TRBD2 (5 bases). Trimming cost V 1 base and J 3 bases, with 12 bases left between them. Germline V gene sequence: CDR1 SGDLS, CDR2 YYNGEE. This CDR3 has 15 amino acids. The CDR3 reads CASSVTGDGTDTQYF. The CDR3 bases are TGTGCCAGCAGCGTAACCGGGGATGGGACAGATACGCAGTATTTT.

The chain joins TRBV6-9 to TRBJ2-3; D is perhaps TRBD1 (6 bases). Looked up from germline, CDR1 is MNHGY and CDR2 is SVAAGI. The CDR3 sequence is 15 residues long. V was pared by 0 bases and J by 2 bases, with 9 bases between. Here the CDR3 reads CASSYSRQATDTQYF. The CDR3 DNA reads TGTGCCAGCAGTTATTCGCGACAGGCCACAGATACGCAGTATTTT.

V usage is TRBV5-1 and J usage is TRBJ2-5; D possibly uses TRBD1 or TRBD2 (5 bases each). Per the germline V gene, CDR1 is SGHRS and CDR2 is YFSETQ. This CDR3 contains 15 residues. V dropped 4 bases and J dropped 4 bases, with 17 bases sitting between them. This CDR3 reads CASSPGSGRVETQYF. The CDR3 bases are TGCGCCAGCAGCCCGGGGTCGGGGCGGGTAGAGACCCAGTACTTC.

The gene calls are TRBV6-6 and TRBJ1-1; no firm D call. V gave up 2 bases and J gave up 3 bases, with 7 bases separating them. This CDR3 is built from 13 residues. From germline, CDR1 is MNHNY and CDR2 SVGAGI (reference sequence). DNA of the CDR3: TGTGCCAGCAGTTACCCGCTGGACACTGAAGCTTTCTTT. Its protein product is CASSYPLDTEAFF.

V is TRBV6-1 and J is TRBJ2-3; D unresolved. V was cut by 3 bases and J by 1 base, with 17 bases left in between. The CDR3 has 17 residues. CDR1 is MNHNS, CDR2 SASEGT, per germline. The CDR3 loop reads CASSEPLTAWRTDTQYF. In nucleotides, the CDR3 is TGTGCCAGCAGTGAGCCCCTGACCGCCTGGCGCACAGATACGCAGTATTTT.

This clone has just one count. The V gene is TRBV28, the J gene TRBJ1-5, with a possible D match to TRBD1 (5 bases). From germline, CDR1 is MDHEN and CDR2 SYDVKM. The CDR3 loop spans 14 amino acids. V was trimmed by 4 bases and J by 4 bases, leaving 11 bases between them. The CDR3 DNA is TGTGCCAGCAGTTCCAGGGCCCTAAATCAGCCCCAGCATTTT. Protein product: CASSSRALNQPQHF.

The chain recombines TRBV2 with TRBJ1-5, with TRBD1 matching over 9 bases. CDR3 length: 15 amino acids. The germline V gene encodes CDR1 SNHLY and CDR2 FYNNEI. Germline trimming cut 4 bases from V and 2 bases from J; bases unmatched to any gene: 3. The CDR3 DNA is TGTGCCAGCAGTGTCGGGACAGGGTGCAATCAGCCCCAGCATTTT. It codes for CASSVGTGCNQPQHF.

The table lists this clone with a count of one. The chain combines TRBV5-1 with TRBJ1-1; D is unclear. CDR3 size: 14 residues. Trimming removed 2 bases at V and 1 base at J, with 9 bases between. In germline, CDR1 is SGHRS, CDR2 YFSETQ. CDR3 in amino acids: CASSLGSWNTEAFF. As DNA, the CDR3 is TGCGCCAGCAGCTTAGGCTCCTGGAACACTGAAGCTTTCTTT.

The rearrangement links TRBV6-5 to TRBJ2-7, with TRBD1 as a possible D gene (6 bases). CDR1 is MNHEY and CDR2 is SVGAGI in the germline V gene. V was pared by 0 bases and J by 1 base, with 7 bases between. The CDR3 has 14 residues. CDR3 DNA sequence: TGTGCCAGCAGTTACTCGGGGGCGTCCTACGAGCAGTACTTC. Its translation is CASSYSGASYEQYF.

The chain joins TRBV9 to TRBJ2-3; D possibly corresponds to TRBD2 (6 bases). CDR1 and CDR2 from the germline V gene are SGDLS and YYNGEE. This CDR3 contains 16 residues. Trimming removed 4 bases from V and 1 base from J, with 16 bases in between. CDR3: CASSFEERVRTDTQYF. The CDR3 DNA reads as TGTGCCAGCAGCTTCGAGGAGCGGGTGCGCACAGATACGCAGTATTTT.

This chain links TRBV5-1 with TRBJ2-3; 7 bases map to TRBD2. Per the germline V gene, CDR1 is SGHRS and CDR2 is YFSETQ. This CDR3 contains 16 residues. With V trimmed by 0 bases and J by 0 bases, 4 bases remained unmatched. CDR3 bases: TGCGCCAGCAGCTTGGGGGGACTAACTAGCACAGATACGCAGTATTTT. It encodes CASSLGGLTSTDTQYF. The full variable domain, rest sourced from reference TRBV5-1 and TRBJ2-3, is KAGVTQTPRYLIKTRGQQVTLSCSPISGHRSVSWYQQTPGQGLQFLFEYFSETQRNKGNFPGRFSGRQFSNSRSEMNVSTLELGDSALYLCASSLGGLTSTDTQYFGPGTRLTVL.

The chain carries TRBV11-2 and TRBJ1-1; D gene uncertain. CDR1 SGHAT and CDR2 FQNNGV come from the germline V gene. V was trimmed by 0 bases and J by 3 bases, leaving 5 bases between them. The CDR3 is made up of 13 amino acids. This chain's CDR3 is CASSLDSYTEAFF. Written as DNA, the CDR3 is TGTGCCAGCAGCTTAGACAGCTACACTGAAGCTTTCTTT.

The CDR3 bases are TGTGCCAGCAGTCAAGGGACCTACGAGCAGTACTTC. This gives the protein CASSQGTYEQYF. This chain links TRBV11-1 with TRBJ2-7; D not resolved. The CDR3 is made up of 12 amino acids. CDR1 and CDR2 (germline): SGHAT, FQDESV (reference sequence). The V gene lost 6 bases and the J gene lost 2 bases, with 8 bases spanning the gap.

This clone was seen just once. The CDR3 sequence: CASSLVRGEQYF. CDR3 sequence (DNA): TGTGCCAGCAGCCTAGTTAGGGGCGAGCAGTACTTC. This chain uses TRBV6-5 with TRBJ2-7; weak D call: TRBD1 (5 bases). V was cut by 6 bases and J by 6 bases, with 12 bases left in between. This CDR3 contains 12 residues. Germline V gives CDR1 MNHEY, CDR2 SVGAGI.

This clone was found a few times. The genes are TRBV5-1 and TRBJ1-2, with D maybe TRBD1 (6 bases). This CDR3 comprises 13 residues. Germline lookup yields CDR1 SGHRS and CDR2 YFSETQ. V was trimmed by 3 bases and J by 3 bases, leaving 9 bases between them. The CDR3 here is CASSSGTHYGYTF. The CDR3 DNA reads TGCGCCAGCAGCTCCGGGACACACTATGGCTACACCTTC. Using reference TRBV5-1 and TRBJ1-2 for the parts outside the CDR3, the full variable domain is KAGVTQTPRYLIKTRGQQVTLSCSPISGHRSVSWYQQTPGQGLQFLFEYFSETQRNKGNFPGRFSGRQFSNSRSEMNVSTLELGDSALYLCASSSGTHYGYTFGSGTRLTVV.

V and J are TRBV4-3 and TRBJ2-5, with TRBD2 as a possible D gene (5 bases). Germline V gene sequence: CDR1 LGHNA, CDR2 YSLEER. The V gene lost 0 bases and the J gene lost 6 bases, with 8 bases spanning the gap. The CDR3 has 13 amino acids. CDR3 sequence (DNA): TGCGCCAGCAGCCAAGAACTAGGGCAGACCCAGTACTTC. It specifies CASSQELGQTQYF.

J is TRBJ2-4 and V is TRBV5-1; TRBD2 might be the D (6 bases). The CDR3 extends over 14 amino acids. Trimming removed 2 bases from V and 8 bases from J, with 14 bases in between. CDR1 and CDR2 from the germline V gene are SGHRS and YFSETQ. CDR3 protein: CASSFSGREDIQYF. In DNA form, the CDR3 reads TGCGCCAGCAGCTTTAGCGGTCGTGAGGACATTCAGTACTTC.

As for this clone: Other DNA sequences in this sample translate to the same CDR3. The chain joins TRBV18 to TRBJ2-5; D remains unclear. V gave up 6 bases and J gave up 5 bases, with 7 bases separating them. CDR1 and CDR2 (germline): KGHSH, LQKENI. CDR3 length equals 11 residues. In nucleotides, the CDR3 is TGTGCCAGCTCGCCGAGTGAGACCCAGTACTTC. Its translation: CASSPSETQYF.

This rearrangement joins TRBV14 to TRBJ2-5; the match to TRBD2 covers 10 bases. From germline, CDR1 is SGHDN and CDR2 FVKESK. The J segment lost 4 bases and the V segment lost 0 bases, leaving 5 bases of the junction unmatched. This CDR3 region has 16 residues. CDR3 loop: CASSQDRTSGIETQYF. The CDR3 nucleotides read TGTGCCAGCAGCCAAGATCGCACTAGCGGGATAGAGACCCAGTACTTC.

The chain has TRBV18 and TRBJ2-3, with D tentatively TRBD1 or TRBD2 (5 bases each). Germline CDR1 reads KGHSH; CDR2 reads LQKENI. Trimming took 0 bases from V and 5 from J, leaving 15 bases between them. The CDR3 extends over 16 amino acids. CDR3 in DNA: TGTGCCAGCTCACCACCGGGACGTCGATCATTAGATACGCAGTATTTT. Translation gives CASSPPGRRSLDTQYF.

CDR3 loop: CASSPPSVPRGYTF. CDR3 in DNA: TGTGCCAGCTCACCACCTTCAGTCCCTCGGGGCTACACCTTC. The chain recombines TRBV18 with TRBJ1-2, with D unclear. This CDR3 contains 14 residues. V lost 0 bases and J lost 8, with 13 bases in between. CDR1 and CDR2 from the germline V gene are KGHSH and LQKENI. Combining the CDR3 with reference TRBV18 and TRBJ1-2 gives the whole variable domain NAGVMQNPRHLVRRRGQEARLRCSPMKGHSHVYWYRQLPEEGLKFMVYLQKENIIDESGMPKERFSAEFPKEGPSILRIQQVVRGDSAAYFCASSPPSVPRGYTFGSGTRLTVV.

V and J are TRBV2 and TRBJ2-7; either TRBD1 or TRBD2 may supply D (5 bases each). Trimming shortened V by 6 bases and J by 9 bases, and 15 bases separated the two germline ends. Per the germline V gene, CDR1 is SNHLY and CDR2 is FYNNEI. The CDR3 spans 12 residues. The CDR3 DNA follows: TGTGCCAGCAGGGGGACGATTGGTGGGCAGTACTTC. It encodes CASRGTIGGQYF. The entire variable domain, with the rest obtained from reference TRBV2 and TRBJ2-7, is as follows: EPEVTQTPSHQVTQMGQEVILRCVPISNHLYFYWYRQILGQKVEFLVSFYNNEISEKSEIFDDQFSVERPDGSNFTLKIRSTKLEDSAMYFCASRGTIGGQYFGPGTRLTVT.

The chain is built from TRBV6-6 and TRBJ2-1; D may be TRBD2 (5 bases). This CDR3 comprises 15 residues. Germline lookup yields CDR1 MNHNY and CDR2 SVGAGI (reference sequence). V lost 0 bases and J 4 bases, leaving 10 bases between the germline ends. The CDR3 DNA is TGTGCCAGCAGTTACTCGAGCGGAAGATACAATGAGCAGTTCTTC. It yields the protein CASSYSSGRYNEQFF.

The chain uses TRBV6-1 and TRBJ2-3; D is ambiguous. The V and J ends lost 2 bases and 4 bases respectively, with 4 bases between them. Germline values: CDR1 MNHNS, CDR2 SASEGT. This CDR3 has 12 amino acids. The DNA for the CDR3 is TGTGCCAGCAGTGAAAGTTCAGATACGCAGTATTTT. It translates to CASSESSDTQYF.

The chain joins TRBV5-4 to TRBJ2-7; 8 bases are shared with TRBD2. CDR1 and CDR2 from the germline V gene are SGHNT and YYREEE (reference sequence). This CDR3 is 15 amino acids long. V lost 3 bases and J lost 0; bases outside the gene matches: 5. CDR3 DNA: TGTGCCAGCAGCTCCGGGGGGGTTAGCTCCTACGAGCAGTACTTC. Amino acid sequence: CASSSGGVSSYEQYF.

The V and J genes are TRBV19 and TRBJ1-1, with D hard to call. Between the trimmed V and J ends, which lost 10 bases and 0 bases, there was a span of 15 bases. CDR1 is LNHDA and CDR2 is SQIVND in the germline V gene (reference sequence). The CDR3 contains 14 residues. DNA of the CDR3: TGTGCCACCAAATCCCCCCGCATGAACACTGAAGCTTTCTTT. Translated: CATKSPRMNTEAFF.

This chain links TRBV13 with TRBJ2-1; a weak D match, TRBD1 (5 bases). V shed 5 bases and J shed 8 bases, with 13 bases lying between them. This CDR3 contains 13 residues. From germline, CDR1 is PRHDT and CDR2 FYEKMQ (reference sequence). The CDR3: CASSAPGRYEQFF. The CDR3, as DNA: TGTGCCAGCAGCGCCCCAGGGCGGTATGAGCAGTTCTTC.

The chain employs TRBV5-1 and TRBJ2-2, with D maybe TRBD2 (6 bases). V lost 3 bases and J lost 5, with 17 bases in between. This CDR3 spans 16 amino acids. The germline V gene has CDR1 SGHRS and CDR2 YFSETQ. The CDR3 loop is CASSSLPGTGTGELFF. For the CDR3, the DNA is TGCGCCAGCAGCTCTCTTCCCGGGACTGGGACCGGGGAGCTGTTTTTT.